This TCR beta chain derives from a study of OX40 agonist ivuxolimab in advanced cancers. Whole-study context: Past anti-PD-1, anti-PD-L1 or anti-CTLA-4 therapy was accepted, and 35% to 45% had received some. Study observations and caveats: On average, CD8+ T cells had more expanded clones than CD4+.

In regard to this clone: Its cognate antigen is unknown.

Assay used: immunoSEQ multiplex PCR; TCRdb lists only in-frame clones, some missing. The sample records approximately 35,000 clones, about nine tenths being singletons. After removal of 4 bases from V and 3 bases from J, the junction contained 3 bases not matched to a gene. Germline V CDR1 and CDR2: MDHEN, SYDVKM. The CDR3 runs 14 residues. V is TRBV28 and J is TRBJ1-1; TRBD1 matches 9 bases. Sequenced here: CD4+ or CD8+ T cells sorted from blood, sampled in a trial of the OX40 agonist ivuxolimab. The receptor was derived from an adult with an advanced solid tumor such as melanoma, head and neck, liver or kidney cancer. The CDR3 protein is CASSSGQGHTEAFF. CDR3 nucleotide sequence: TGTGCCAGCAGTTCCGGACAGGGGCACACTGAAGCTTTCTTT.